This TCR beta chain was recorded in a study of blood T cell repertoires in COVID-19. Study-level information: Nucleic acid was either cDNA or gDNA, and it came from T cells, B-cell-depleted T cells, or PBMCs.

Participants were aged about 18 to 89 years, lived in 25 or so US areas, and enrolled virtually. Clinical history reported by participants formed the basis on which cohorts were assigned. The CDR3 has 18 residues. V gave up 2 bases and J gave up 4 bases; unmatched junction bases: 17. Germline loops: CDR1 GTSNPN, CDR2 SVGIG (reference sequence). Original methodology: Reference gene primer amplification in the assay estimated nucleated cell counts. Sequenced by immunoSEQ multiplex PCR; TCRdb stores in-frame clones only, minus some. For V, J and clone size, that table is used; D and trimming come from the DNA. Here the sample spans 300,000 to 400,000 clones, 88% being singletons.

The sample was PBMCs or T cells enriched from blood (not recorded which). The chain carries TRBV30 and TRBJ1-5; 7 bases fit TRBD1. The origin of this receptor is a woman younger than 45 with acute COVID-19. The CDR3 region is CAWSRTSGRQGNNQPQHF. DNA of the CDR3: TGTGCCTGGAGTCGTACCTCCGGCAGACAGGGAAATAATCAGCCCCAGCATTTT.